Below, 9 T cell receptor beta chains from the same sample are listed, as sequenced in a study of shared clonotypes between healthy human individuals. Produced via immunoSEQ multiplex PCR; TCRdb's table is partial and in-frame only. This table has over 1.4 million clones, roughly 96% appearing once. The sequenced sample consisted of naive CD4+ T cells sorted from blood. Subset in this sample: CD45RA+ positively selected. Every receptor here comes from a man aged 25 to 45 in good health.

As DNA, the CDR3 is TGTGCCTGGAGTGTCGGGACCCACCGCAATCAGCCCCAGCATTTT. Translated: CAWSVGTHRNQPQHF. The chain carries TRBV30 and TRBJ1-5, with D possibly matching TRBD1 (5 bases). The V and J ends lost 0 bases and 2 bases respectively, with 11 bases between them. Germline V lookup: CDR1 GTSNPN, CDR2 SVGIG (reference sequence). The CDR3 is 15 amino acids.

This chain uses TRBV28 with TRBJ1-5; 8 bases align to TRBD1. This CDR3 spans 16 amino acids. V was pared by 10 bases and J by 7 bases, with 18 bases of the junction left unmatched. The germline V gene encodes CDR1 MDHEN and CDR2 SYDVKM. The CDR3 here is CATQITGGRPFQPQHF. CDR3 sequence (DNA): TGTGCCACCCAAATCACAGGGGGACGACCTTTCCAGCCCCAGCATTTT.

The chain carries TRBV6-6 and TRBJ1-2; a possible D gene is TRBD1 (6 bases). The V and J ends lost 5 bases and 0 bases respectively, with 13 bases between them. Germline V gives CDR1 MNHNY, CDR2 SVGAGI (reference sequence). This CDR3 region has 15 residues. The CDR3 protein is CASSDPTGANYGYTF. The DNA for the CDR3 is TGTGCCAGCAGTGACCCGACAGGAGCTAACTATGGCTACACCTTC.

This clone occurred once. The V call is TRBV19, the J call TRBJ1-5, with TRBD1 matching 9 bases. V lost 10 bases to trimming and J lost 1 base; unmatched junction nucleotides: 11. CDR3 length: 16 residues. The germline CDR1 and CDR2 sequences are LNHDA and SQIVND (reference sequence). The chain's CDR3 is CATRTGALASNQPQHF. CDR3 DNA: TGTGCCACCCGGACAGGGGCTTTGGCAAGCAATCAGCCCCAGCATTTT.

The chain employs TRBV28 and TRBJ1-4, with D hard to call. This CDR3 contains 12 residues. Germline V gene data show CDR1 as MDHEN and CDR2 as SYDVKM. Trimming removed 4 bases at V and 13 bases at J, with 13 bases between. The CDR3: CASSSSLFTLFF. CDR3 in DNA: TGTGCCAGCAGTTCCTCACTCTTCACACTGTTTTTT.

V usage is TRBV5-1 and J usage is TRBJ2-3; 8 bases fit TRBD1. V lost 1 base and J lost 3; bases outside the gene matches: 7. Germline values: CDR1 SGHRS, CDR2 YFSETQ. The CDR3 consists of 16 residues. The CDR3: CASSLPDRAATDTQYF. The CDR3 coding sequence is TGCGCCAGCAGCTTGCCGGACAGGGCGGCGACAGATACGCAGTATTTT.

This chain links TRBV27 with TRBJ1-1, with a tentative D call TRBD1 (5 bases). Germline V CDR1 and CDR2: MNHEY, SMNVEV (reference sequence). The V end lost 7 bases, the J end lost 6 bases, and 21 bases lay between the germline ends. The CDR3 sequence is 15 residues long. CDR3 region: CASIKPGEGRAEAFF. The DNA of the CDR3 is TGTGCCAGCATCAAGCCGGGGGAGGGAAGGGCTGAAGCTTTCTTT.

This chain uses TRBV5-5 with TRBJ1-1, with D possibly TRBD1 on 6 matching bases. There are 14 residues in the CDR3. The V end was cut by 0 bases, the J end by 1 base, with 7 bases between. Germline CDR1 SGHKS, CDR2 YYEKEE (reference sequence). In DNA, the CDR3 is TGTGCCAGCAGCTTGGGCAGGGGGAACACTGAAGCTTTCTTT. Translated, it gives CASSLGRGNTEAFF.

V is TRBV27 and J is TRBJ1-2; TRBD1 aligns across 7 bases. J lost 8 bases, V lost 0 bases, and 9 bases had no gene match. The CDR3 spans 15 residues. CDR1 is MNHEY and CDR2 is SMNVEV in the germline V gene (reference sequence). The CDR3 loop is CASSLSRTGVGGYTF. The CDR3 bases are TGTGCCAGCAGTTTATCCCGCACAGGGGTAGGGGGCTACACCTTC.